This is a list of T cell receptor beta chains from one sample in a study of blood T cell repertoires in COVID-19. Method: immunoSEQ multiplex PCR; TCRdb's copy keeps in-frame clones and lacks some. The data contain roughly 260,000 clones, about 91% of them seen just once; the ten biggest clones take up around 2.6%. The specimen was peripheral blood. The receptor source for this set is a person under 30 with COVID-19, enrolled during active disease. The CDR3 runs from the conserved cysteine through the conserved F or W. A D gene is named only where the DNA matches it firmly. Only some rows state a clone size, as once, few, many or a class for expanded clones.

j_call v_call clone_size d_call cdr3_aa cdr3_nt
TRBJ1-3 TRBV2 - - CASSPLAPTGNTIYF TGTGCCAGCAGCCCGCTTGCCCCCACAGGGAACACCATATATTTT
TRBJ1-4 TRBV4-1 - TRBD1 CASSQQGGAGEKLFF TGCGCCAGCAGCCAACAAGGGGGCGCCGGTGAAAAACTGTTTTTT
TRBJ1-2 TRBV7-2 few - CASNLPGGLHGYTF TGTGCCAGCAACCTCCCGGGGGGGCTTCATGGCTACACCTTC
TRBJ1-5 TRBV9 - TRBD1 CASSIGGNSNQPQHF TGTGCCAGCAGCATAGGGGGCAATAGCAATCAGCCCCAGCATTTT
TRBJ2-3 TRBV28 - TRBD2 CASRPGLYTLPSTDTQYF TGTGCCAGCAGGCCGGGACTATATACTCTACCAAGCACAGATACGCAGTATTTT
TRBJ2-7 TRBV3-1/TRBV3-2 - TRBD2 CASSQAREGGEQYF TGTGCCAGCAGCCAAGCGAGGGAGGGTGGGGAGCAGTACTTC
TRBJ1-1 TRBV14 - - CASKASPNTEAFF TGTGCCAGCAAAGCGAGCCCGAACACTGAAGCTTTCTTT
TRBJ2-1 TRBV6-5 - - CASSPTRGAEQFF TGTGCCAGCAGCCCGACTAGAGGCGCTGAGCAGTTCTTC
TRBJ1-1 TRBV6-6 - - CASNGNPGGEAFF TGTGCCAGCAACGGCAACCCTGGAGGTGAAGCTTTCTTT
TRBJ1-5 TRBV5-6 - TRBD1 CASSLGTGHNQPQHF TGTGCCAGCAGCTTAGGGACAGGCCACAATCAGCCCCAGCATTTT
TRBJ2-3 TRBV27 - TRBD2 CATGLAGSTDTQYF TGTGCCACCGGACTAGCGGGGAGCACAGATACGCAGTATTTT
TRBJ1-6 TRBV18 - - CASSPGQHQGALHF TGTGCCAGCTCACCAGGACAGCATCAAGGCGCCCTCCACTTT
TRBJ2-5 TRBV7-2 - TRBD2 CASTIRGGETQYF TGTGCCAGCACGATTAGGGGAGGGGAGACCCAGTACTTC
TRBJ2-7 TRBV6-5 - - CASSYDRLSYEQYF TGTGCCAGCAGTTACGACAGGCTGTCCTACGAGCAGTACTTC
TRBJ2-3 TRBV2 once TRBD1 CASRPTGGDADTQYF TGTGCCAGCAGGCCTACAGGGGGCGACGCAGATACGCAGTATTTT
TRBJ2-3 TRBV6-5 - TRBD2 CASSYYRTSGSAQYF TGTGCCAGCAGTTACTACCGGACTAGCGGGAGTGCGCAGTATTTT
TRBJ1-4 TRBV7-6 - - CASSLGRVNEKLFF TGTGCCAGCAGCTTAGGAAGAGTTAATGAAAAACTGTTTTTT
TRBJ2-3 TRBV9 - TRBD2 CASSVALAGVGTDTQYF TGTGCCAGCAGCGTAGCGCTAGCGGGAGTGGGGACAGATACGCAGTATTTT
TRBJ1-4 TRBV4-1 - TRBD1 CASSQWDRVGEKLFF TGCGCCAGCAGCCAATGGGACAGGGTGGGCGAAAAACTGTTTTTT
TRBJ2-1 TRBV4-1 - TRBD2 CASSQERRGLAGKSSYNEQFF TGCGCCAGCAGCCAAGAAAGGAGGGGACTAGCGGGTAAAAGCTCCTACAATGAGCAGTTCTTC
TRBJ2-2 TRBV5-5 - - CASSLGPAPNTGELFF TGTGCCAGCAGCTTGGGCCCAGCGCCGAACACCGGGGAGCTGTTTTTT
TRBJ2-7 TRBV10-3 - TRBD1 CAISQTGNYEQYF TGTGCCATCAGCCAGACAGGGAACTACGAGCAGTACTTC
TRBJ2-1 TRBV13 - - CASSSGGGTYNEQFF TGTGCCAGCAGCTCCGGTGGCGGGACTTACAATGAGCAGTTCTTC
TRBJ1-5 TRBV12-3/TRBV12-4 - - CASSDRVEPQHF TGTGCCAGCAGTGACAGAGTTGAGCCCCAGCATTTT
TRBJ2-7 TRBV6-1 - TRBD1 CASREDRGYAYEQYF TGTGCCAGCAGAGAAGACAGGGGGTATGCTTACGAGCAGTACTTC